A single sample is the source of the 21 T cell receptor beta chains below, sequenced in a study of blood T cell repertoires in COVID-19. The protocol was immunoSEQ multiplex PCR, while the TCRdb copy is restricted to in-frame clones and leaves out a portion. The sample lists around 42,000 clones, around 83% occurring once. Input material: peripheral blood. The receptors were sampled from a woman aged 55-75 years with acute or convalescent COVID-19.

CDR3 coding DNA: TGTGCCAGTAGTAAGCCGGGACAGGCCCCAGATACGCAGTATTTT. Protein sequence: CASSKPGQAPDTQYF. The chain combines TRBV19 with TRBJ2-3, with 8 positions matching TRBD1. The V gene end was trimmed by 4 bases and the J gene end by 4 bases; junction bases not matched to a gene: 7. This CDR3 is 15 amino acids long. Germline CDR1 reads LNHDA; CDR2 reads SQIVND (reference sequence).

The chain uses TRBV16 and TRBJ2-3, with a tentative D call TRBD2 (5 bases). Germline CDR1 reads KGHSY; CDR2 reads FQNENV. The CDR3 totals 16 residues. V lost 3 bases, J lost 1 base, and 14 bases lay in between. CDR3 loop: CASSHLGNEGTDTQYF. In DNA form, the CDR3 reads TGTGCCAGCAGCCACCTCGGGAATGAAGGCACAGATACGCAGTATTTT.

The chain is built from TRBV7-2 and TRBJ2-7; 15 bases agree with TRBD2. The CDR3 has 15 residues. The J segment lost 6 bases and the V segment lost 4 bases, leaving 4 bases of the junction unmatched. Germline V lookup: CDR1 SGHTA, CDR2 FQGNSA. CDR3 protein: CASSSGLAGGTEQYF. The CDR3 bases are TGTGCCAGCAGCTCAGGACTAGCGGGGGGGACCGAGCAGTACTTC.

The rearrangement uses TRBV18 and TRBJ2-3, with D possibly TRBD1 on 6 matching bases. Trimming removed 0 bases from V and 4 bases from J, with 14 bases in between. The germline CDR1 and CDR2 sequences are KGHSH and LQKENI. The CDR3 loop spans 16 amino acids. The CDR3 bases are TGTGCCAGCTCACCACCAACAGGGCCCTACCCAGATACGCAGTATTTT. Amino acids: CASSPPTGPYPDTQYF.

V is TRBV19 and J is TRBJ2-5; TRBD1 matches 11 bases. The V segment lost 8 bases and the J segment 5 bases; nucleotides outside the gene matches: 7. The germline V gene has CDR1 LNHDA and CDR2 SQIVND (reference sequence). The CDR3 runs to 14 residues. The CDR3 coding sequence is TGTGCCAGTTTGGACAGGGGGCGCGGGGAGACCCAGTACTTC. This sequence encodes CASLDRGRGETQYF.

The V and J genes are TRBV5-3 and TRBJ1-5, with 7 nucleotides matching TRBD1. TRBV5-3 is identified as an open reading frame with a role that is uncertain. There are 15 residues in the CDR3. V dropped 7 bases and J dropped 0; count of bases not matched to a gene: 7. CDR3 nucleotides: TGTGCCAGAGGGGAACAGGGGCCTAGCAATCAGCCCCAGCATTTT. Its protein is CARGEQGPSNQPQHF.

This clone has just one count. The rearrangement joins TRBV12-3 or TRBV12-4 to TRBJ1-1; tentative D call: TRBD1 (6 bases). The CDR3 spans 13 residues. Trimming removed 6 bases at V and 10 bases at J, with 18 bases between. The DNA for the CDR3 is TGTGCCAGCAGACCCAGCCGACAGGACGCAGCTTTCTTT. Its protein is CASRPSRQDAAFF.

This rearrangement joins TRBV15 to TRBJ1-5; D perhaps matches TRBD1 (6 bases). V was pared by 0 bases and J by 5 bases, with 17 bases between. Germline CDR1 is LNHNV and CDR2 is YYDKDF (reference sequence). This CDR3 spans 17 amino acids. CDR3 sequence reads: CATSRDGAGAGYQPQHF. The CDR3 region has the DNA TGTGCCACCAGCAGAGATGGCGCAGGGGCCGGATATCAGCCCCAGCATTTT.

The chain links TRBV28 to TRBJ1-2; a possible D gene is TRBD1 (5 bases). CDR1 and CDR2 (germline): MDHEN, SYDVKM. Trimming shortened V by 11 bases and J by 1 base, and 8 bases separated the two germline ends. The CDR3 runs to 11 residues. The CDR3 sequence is CAAGGNYGYTF. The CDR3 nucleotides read TGTGCCGCCGGGGGTAACTATGGCTACACCTTC.

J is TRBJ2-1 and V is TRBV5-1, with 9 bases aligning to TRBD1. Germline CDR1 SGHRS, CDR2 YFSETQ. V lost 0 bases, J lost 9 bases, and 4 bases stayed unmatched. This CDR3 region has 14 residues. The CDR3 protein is CASSLGQGGGEQFF. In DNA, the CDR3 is TGCGCCAGCAGCTTGGGACAGGGGGGTGGTGAGCAGTTCTTC.

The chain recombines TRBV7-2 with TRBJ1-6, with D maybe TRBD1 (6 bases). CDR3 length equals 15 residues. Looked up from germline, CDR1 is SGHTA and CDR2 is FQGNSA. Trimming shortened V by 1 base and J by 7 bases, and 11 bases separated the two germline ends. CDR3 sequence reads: CASSLEVTGNSPLHF. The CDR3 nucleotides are TGTGCCAGCAGCTTAGAGGTGACAGGCAATTCACCCCTCCACTTT. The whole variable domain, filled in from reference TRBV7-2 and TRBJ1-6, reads GAGVSQSPSNKVTEKGKDVELRCDPISGHTALYWYRQSLGQGLEFLIYFQGNSAPDKSGLPSDRFSAERTGGSVSTLTIQRTQQEDSAVYLCASSLEVTGNSPLHFGNGTRLTVT.

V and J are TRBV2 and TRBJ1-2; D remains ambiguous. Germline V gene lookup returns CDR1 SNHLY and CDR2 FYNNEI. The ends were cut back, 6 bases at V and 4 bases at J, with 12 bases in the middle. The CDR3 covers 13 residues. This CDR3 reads CASRAETLYGYTF. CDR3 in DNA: TGTGCCAGCAGGGCCGAAACCCTCTATGGCTACACCTTC.

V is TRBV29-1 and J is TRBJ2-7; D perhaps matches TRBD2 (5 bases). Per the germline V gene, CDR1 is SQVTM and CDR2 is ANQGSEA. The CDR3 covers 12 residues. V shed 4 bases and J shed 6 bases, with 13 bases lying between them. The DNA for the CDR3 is TGCAGCGTTGTAGGTTCTAGCAGCGAGCAGTACTTC. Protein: CSVVGSSSEQYF.

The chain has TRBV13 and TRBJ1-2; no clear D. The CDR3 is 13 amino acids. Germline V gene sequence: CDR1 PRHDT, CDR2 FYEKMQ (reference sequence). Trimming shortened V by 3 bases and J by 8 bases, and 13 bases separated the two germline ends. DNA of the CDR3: TGTGCCAGCAGCTTGAGAGAGGTTAGGGGCTACACCTTC. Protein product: CASSLREVRGYTF.

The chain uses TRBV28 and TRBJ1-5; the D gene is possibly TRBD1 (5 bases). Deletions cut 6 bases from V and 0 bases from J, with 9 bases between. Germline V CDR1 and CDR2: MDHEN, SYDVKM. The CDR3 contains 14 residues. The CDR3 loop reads CASRKTASNQPQHF. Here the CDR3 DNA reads TGTGCCAGCAGAAAGACAGCTAGCAATCAGCCCCAGCATTTT.

The CDR3 bases are TGTGCCAGCAGTTACTCGTTTAGGGGGCACGAGCAGTACTTC. Encoded protein: CASSYSFRGHEQYF. The gene calls are TRBV6-2 or TRBV6-3 and TRBJ2-7, with TRBD1 matching 7 bases. J was trimmed by 5 bases and V by 0 bases; bases with no gene match: 4. Looked up from germline, CDR1 is MNHEY and CDR2 is SVGEGT. This CDR3 is 14 amino acids long.

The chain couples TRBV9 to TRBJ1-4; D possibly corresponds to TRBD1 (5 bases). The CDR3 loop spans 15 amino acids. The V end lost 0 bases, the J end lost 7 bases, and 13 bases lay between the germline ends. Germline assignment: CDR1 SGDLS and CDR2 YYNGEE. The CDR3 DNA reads TGTGCCAGCAGCGTAGCGGGGGGGGTCAGTGAAAAACTGTTTTTT. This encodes CASSVAGGVSEKLFF.

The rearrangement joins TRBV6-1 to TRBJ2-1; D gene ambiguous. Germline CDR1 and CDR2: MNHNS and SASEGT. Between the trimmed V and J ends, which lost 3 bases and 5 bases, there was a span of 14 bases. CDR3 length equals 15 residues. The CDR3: CASSDPHLINNEQFF. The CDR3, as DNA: TGTGCCAGCAGTGACCCCCATCTAATCAACAATGAGCAGTTCTTC.

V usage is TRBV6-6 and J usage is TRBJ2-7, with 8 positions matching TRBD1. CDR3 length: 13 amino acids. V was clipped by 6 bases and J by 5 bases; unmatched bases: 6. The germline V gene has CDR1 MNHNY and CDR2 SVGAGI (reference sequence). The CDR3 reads CASSRADRDEQYF. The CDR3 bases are TGTGCCAGCAGCCGCGCGGACAGGGACGAGCAGTACTTC.

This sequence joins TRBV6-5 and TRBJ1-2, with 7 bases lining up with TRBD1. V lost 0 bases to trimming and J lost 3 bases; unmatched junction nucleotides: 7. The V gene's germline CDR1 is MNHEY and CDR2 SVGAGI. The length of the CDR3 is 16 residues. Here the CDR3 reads CASSYSYRGRDYGYTF. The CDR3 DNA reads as TGTGCCAGCAGTTACTCTTACAGGGGACGAGACTATGGCTACACCTTC.

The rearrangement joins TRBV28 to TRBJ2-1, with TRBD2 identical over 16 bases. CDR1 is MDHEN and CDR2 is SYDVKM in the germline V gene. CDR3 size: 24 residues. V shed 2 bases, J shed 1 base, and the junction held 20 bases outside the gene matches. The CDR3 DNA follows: TGTGCCAGCAGTTTACACCTTGGACAGGCGTTGGGACTAGCGGGGGGGGCGTCCTACAATGAGCAGTTCTTC. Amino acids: CASSLHLGQALGLAGGASYNEQFF. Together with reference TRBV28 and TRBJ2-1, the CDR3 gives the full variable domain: DVKVTQSSRYLVKRTGEKVFLECVQDMDHENMFWYRQDPGLGLRLIYFSYDVKMKEKGDIPEGYSVSREKKERFSLILESASTNQTSMYLCASSLHLGQALGLAGGASYNEQFFGPGTRLTVL.